The clone carrying this TCR beta chain was picked up a small number of times. Antigen specificity is unknown. The data are from a study of shared clonotypes between healthy human individuals. Germline values: CDR1 MDHEN, CDR2 SYDVKM. The CDR3 has 15 residues. Trimming cost V 6 bases and J 1 base, with 13 bases left between them. Study-wide results and caveats: Rarefaction revealed incomplete sorted-subset sequencing despite large depth. Sampling included only blood; tissue repertoires likely differ. Larger richness was generally estimated for naive than memory subsets.

Assay: immunoSEQ multiplex PCR; the TCRdb copy retains only in-frame clones and omits some. This sample has about 380,000 clones; roughly 96% occur once, and the top ten carry 0.32%. This chain links TRBV28 with TRBJ1-5, with D perhaps matching TRBD1 (5 bases). Sequencing was carried out using memory CD8+ T cells sorted from blood. Subset in this sample: CD45RO+ cells pooled with CCR7-negative TemRA cells. The sequence came from a man aged 25 to 45 in good health. The CDR3 reads CASSPRQSSNQPQHF. The DNA of the CDR3 is TGTGCCAGCAGCCCCCGACAGTCCAGCAATCAGCCCCAGCATTTT.